Below, 2 T cell receptor beta chains from the same sample are listed, as sequenced in a study of blood T cell repertoires in COVID-19 (dated by TCRdb to about 2020). Library method: the immunoSEQ multiplex PCR assay. The source is immuneACCESS, and TCRdb retained only in-frame sequences with V and J called. Part of the clones is not carried over; for the studies checked, unresolved V genes explain less than half of this, and the remainder is unexplained. Recorded for this sample are more than 100,000 clones; over 75% of them occurred a single time. In total, the top ten clones hold about a tenth of the sample. Sequenced sample: peripheral blood. These receptors all come from an older man with acute or convalescent COVID-19.

The gene calls are TRBV4-3 and TRBJ2-1, with TRBD2 as a possible D gene (6 bases). V lost 1 base and J 4 bases, leaving 11 bases between the germline ends. CDR3 length: 15 residues. Germline CDR1 LGHNA, CDR2 YSLEER. The CDR3 is CASSQGLALYNEQFF. CDR3 sequence (DNA): TGCGCCAGCAGCCAAGGCCTAGCGTTATACAATGAGCAGTTCTTC.

The chain carries TRBV19 and TRBJ1-2; 9 bases match TRBD1. Germline CDR1 and CDR2: LNHDA and SQIVND (reference sequence). There are 14 residues in the CDR3. With 6 bases clipped from V and 3 bases from J, the junction kept 5 bases outside the gene matches. CDR3: CASRTTGGDYGYTF. CDR3 nucleotides: TGTGCCAGTAGAACTACAGGGGGCGACTATGGCTACACCTTC.